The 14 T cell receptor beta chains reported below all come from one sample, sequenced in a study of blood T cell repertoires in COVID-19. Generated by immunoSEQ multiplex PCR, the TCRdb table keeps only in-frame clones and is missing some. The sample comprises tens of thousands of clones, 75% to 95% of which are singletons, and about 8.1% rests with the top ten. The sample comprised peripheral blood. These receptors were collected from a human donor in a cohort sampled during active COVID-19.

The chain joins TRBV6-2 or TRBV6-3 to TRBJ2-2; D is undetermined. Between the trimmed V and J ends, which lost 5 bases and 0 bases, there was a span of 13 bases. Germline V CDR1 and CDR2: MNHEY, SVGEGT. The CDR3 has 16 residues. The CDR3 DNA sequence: TGTGCCAGCAGTCGTGAGTCGGTTCCGAACACCGGGGAGCTGTTTTTT. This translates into CASSRESVPNTGELFF.

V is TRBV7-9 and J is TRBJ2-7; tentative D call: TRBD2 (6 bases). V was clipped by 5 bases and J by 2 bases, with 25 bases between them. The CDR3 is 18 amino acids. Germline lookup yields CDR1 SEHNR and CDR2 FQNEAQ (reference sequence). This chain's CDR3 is CASSPLRLDAGGTYEQYF. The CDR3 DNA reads TGTGCCAGCAGCCCCTTAAGACTAGACGCAGGAGGAACCTACGAGCAGTACTTC.

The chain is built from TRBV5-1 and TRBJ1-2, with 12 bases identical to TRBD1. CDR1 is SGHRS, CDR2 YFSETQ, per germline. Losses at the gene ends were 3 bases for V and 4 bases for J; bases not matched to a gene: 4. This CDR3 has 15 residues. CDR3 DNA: TGCGCCAGCAGCTCCGGGACAGGGGGCGCCTATGGCTACACCTTC. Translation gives CASSSGTGGAYGYTF.

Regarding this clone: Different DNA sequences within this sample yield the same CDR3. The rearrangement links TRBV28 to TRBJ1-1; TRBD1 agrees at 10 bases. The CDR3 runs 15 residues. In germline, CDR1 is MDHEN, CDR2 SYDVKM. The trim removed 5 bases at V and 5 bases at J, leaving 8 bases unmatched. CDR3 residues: CASSLRQGARTEAFF. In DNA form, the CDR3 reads TGTGCCAGCAGTCTCCGACAGGGGGCGAGGACTGAAGCTTTCTTT. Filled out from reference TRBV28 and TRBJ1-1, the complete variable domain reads DVKVTQSSRYLVKRTGEKVFLECVQDMDHENMFWYRQDPGLGLRLIYFSYDVKMKEKGDIPEGYSVSREKKERFSLILESASTNQTSMYLCASSLRQGARTEAFFGQGTRLTVV.

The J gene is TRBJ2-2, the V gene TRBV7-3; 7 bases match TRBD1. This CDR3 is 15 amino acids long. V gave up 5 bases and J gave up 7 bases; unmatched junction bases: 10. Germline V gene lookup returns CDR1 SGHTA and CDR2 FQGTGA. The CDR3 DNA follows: TGTGCCAGCAGCCCCGACAGGGTGAAGGGCGGGGAGCTGTTTTTT. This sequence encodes CASSPDRVKGGELFF.

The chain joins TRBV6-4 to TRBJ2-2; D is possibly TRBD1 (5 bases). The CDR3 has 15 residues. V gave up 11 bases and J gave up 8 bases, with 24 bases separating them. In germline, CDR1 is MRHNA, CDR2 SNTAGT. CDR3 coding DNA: TGTGCCCCTGCACGGGTGGGCAGGGAAGGGGGGGAGCTGTTTTTT. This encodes CAPARVGREGGELFF.

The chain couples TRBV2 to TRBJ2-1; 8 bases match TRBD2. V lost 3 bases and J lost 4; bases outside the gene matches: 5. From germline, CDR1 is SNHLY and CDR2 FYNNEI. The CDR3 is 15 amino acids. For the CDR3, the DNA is TGTGCCAGCAGTGAGATACTAGCGGAATACAATGAGCAGTTCTTC. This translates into CASSEILAEYNEQFF.

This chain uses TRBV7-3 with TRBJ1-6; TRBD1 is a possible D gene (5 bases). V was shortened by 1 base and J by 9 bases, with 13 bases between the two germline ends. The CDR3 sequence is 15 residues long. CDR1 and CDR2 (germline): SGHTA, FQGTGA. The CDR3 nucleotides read TGTGCCAGCAGCTTAATCCCAGGGTCGATTTCACCCCTCCACTTT. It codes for CASSLIPGSISPLHF.

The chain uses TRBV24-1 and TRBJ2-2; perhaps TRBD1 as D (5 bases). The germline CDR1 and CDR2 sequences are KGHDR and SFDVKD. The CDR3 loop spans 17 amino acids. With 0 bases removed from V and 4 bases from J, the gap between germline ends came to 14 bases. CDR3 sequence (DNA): TGTGCCACCAGTGATTTGGAAAGGGGTTGGAGCACCGGGGAGCTGTTTTTT. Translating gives CATSDLERGWSTGELFF.

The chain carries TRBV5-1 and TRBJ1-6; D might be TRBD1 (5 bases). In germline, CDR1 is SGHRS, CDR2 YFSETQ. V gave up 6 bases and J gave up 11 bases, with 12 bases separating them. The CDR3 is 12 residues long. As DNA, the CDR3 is TGCGCCAGCAAGGGAGGCAGGGCACCCCTCCACTTT. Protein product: CASKGGRAPLHF. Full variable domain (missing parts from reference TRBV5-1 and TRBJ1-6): KAGVTQTPRYLIKTRGQQVTLSCSPISGHRSVSWYQQTPGQGLQFLFEYFSETQRNKGNFPGRFSGRQFSNSRSEMNVSTLELGDSALYLCASKGGRAPLHFGNGTRLTVT.

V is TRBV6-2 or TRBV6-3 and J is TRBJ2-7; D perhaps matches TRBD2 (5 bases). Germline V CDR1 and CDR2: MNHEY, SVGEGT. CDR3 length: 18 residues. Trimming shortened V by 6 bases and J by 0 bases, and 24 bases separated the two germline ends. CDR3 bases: TGTGCCAGCAGCCCTCGGCCCCTCCGAGGGCCGAACTCCTACGAGCAGTACTTC. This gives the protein CASSPRPLRGPNSYEQYF.

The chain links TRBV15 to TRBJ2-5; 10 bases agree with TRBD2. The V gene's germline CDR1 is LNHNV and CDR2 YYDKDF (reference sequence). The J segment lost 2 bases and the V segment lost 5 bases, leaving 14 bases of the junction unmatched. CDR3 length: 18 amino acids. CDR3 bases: TGTGCCACCAGCGCCCCCCCCGGGACTAGCGCCATTCAAGAGACCCAGTACTTC. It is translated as CATSAPPGTSAIQETQYF.

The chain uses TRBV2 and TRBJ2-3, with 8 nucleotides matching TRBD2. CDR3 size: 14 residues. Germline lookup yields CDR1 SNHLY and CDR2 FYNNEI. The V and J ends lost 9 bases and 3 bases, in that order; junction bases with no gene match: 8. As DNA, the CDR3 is TGTGCCAGTACAGTAGCGGGGCAGACAGATACGCAGTATTTT. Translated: CASTVAGQTDTQYF.

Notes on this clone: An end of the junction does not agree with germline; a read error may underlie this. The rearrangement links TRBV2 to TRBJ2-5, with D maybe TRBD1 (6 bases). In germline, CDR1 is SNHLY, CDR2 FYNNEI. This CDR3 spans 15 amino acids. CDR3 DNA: TGTGCCAGCAGTGAGAATACAGGGCGACAAGAGGCCCAGTACTTC. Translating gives CASSENTGRQEAQYF.